The next 25 T cell receptor beta chains were all read from a single sample in a study of identical twins. TCRdb itself ran the 5' RACE reads through MiXCR, one entry per CDR3 protein. This table has 1.5 million to 2 million distinct CDR3 sequences, about 32% appearing once. Source material: cord blood. The receptors originated from a newborn girl in good health.

The rearrangement uses TRBV20-1 and TRBJ2-1; 7 bases line up with TRBD2. This CDR3 comprises 14 residues. The ends lost 3 bases at V and 4 bases at J; junction bases unmatched: 6. Germline V CDR1 and CDR2: DFQATT, SNEGSKA (reference sequence). The CDR3 DNA reads TGCAGTGCTAGTAGGTCAGCGGGGTACAATGAGCAGTTCTTC. Its translation: CSASRSAGYNEQFF.

This clonotype was observed a few times. The gene calls are TRBV20-1 and TRBJ2-3; TRBD2 matches at 10 bases. The length of the CDR3 is 14 residues. Germline CDR1 and CDR2: DFQATT and SNEGSKA (reference sequence). Unmatched junction bases numbered 5, after V lost 4 bases and J lost 4 bases. The DNA for the CDR3 is TGCAGTGCTACCAGACTAGCGGGTTCAGATACGCAGTATTTT. This gives the protein CSATRLAGSDTQYF.

V gene TRBV14 combines with J gene TRBJ1-2, with a tentative D call TRBD1 (5 bases). CDR3 size: 12 residues. The germline gives CDR1 SGHDN, CDR2 FVKESK. The ends were cut back, 3 bases at V and 12 bases at J, with 14 bases in the middle. For the CDR3, the DNA is TGTGCCAGCAGCCAGGGGGACGGTGAGAACACCTTC. This gives the protein CASSQGDGENTF.

This chain uses TRBV14 with TRBJ1-2; TRBD1 aligns across 8 bases. The J segment lost 4 bases and the V segment lost 4 bases, leaving 5 bases of the junction unmatched. The CDR3 spans 14 residues. Germline V CDR1 and CDR2: SGHDN, FVKESK. CDR3 sequence: CASSRGQGPYGYTF. In DNA, the CDR3 is TGTGCCAGCAGCCGCGGACAGGGACCCTATGGCTACACCTTC. Together with reference TRBV14 and TRBJ1-2, the CDR3 gives the full variable domain: EAGVTQFPSHSVIEKGQTVTLRCDPISGHDNLYWYRRVMGKEIKFLLHFVKESKQDESGMPNNRFLAERTGGTYSTLKVQPAELEDSGVYFCASSRGQGPYGYTFGSGTRLTVV.

This chain connects TRBV9 to TRBJ2-3, with D unclear. The CDR3 is 15 residues long. V lost 0 bases, J lost 0 bases, and 8 bases lay in between. Germline assignment: CDR1 SGDLS and CDR2 YYNGEE. The DNA of the CDR3 is TGTGCCAGCAGCGTAGCCGCCTCTAGCACAGATACGCAGTATTTT. As protein: CASSVAASSTDTQYF. Using reference TRBV9 and TRBJ2-3 for the parts outside the CDR3, the full variable domain is DSGVTQTPKHLITATGQRVTLRCSPRSGDLSVYWYQQSLDQGLQFLIQYYNGEERAKGNILERFSAQQFPDLHSELNLSSLELGDSALYFCASSVAASSTDTQYFGPGTRLTVL.

In this sample, this clonotype turned up a few times. V usage is TRBV20-1 and J usage is TRBJ2-1; D is perhaps TRBD2 (5 bases). Deletions cut 6 bases from V and 0 bases from J, with 12 bases between. From germline, CDR1 is DFQATT and CDR2 SNEGSKA (reference sequence). The CDR3 contains 14 residues. The CDR3 DNA reads as TGCAGTGCCTGGACTGCAAGCTCCTACAATGAGCAGTTCTTC. Encoded protein: CSAWTASSYNEQFF.

The chain combines TRBV5-5 with TRBJ2-5; 12 bases align to TRBD1. In germline, CDR1 is SGHKS, CDR2 YYEKEE (reference sequence). V shed 3 bases and J 11 bases; nucleotides not matched to a gene: 23. This CDR3 is 19 amino acids long. The CDR3 protein is CASSSPWDRGPARAWEQYF. The DNA of the CDR3 is TGTGCCAGCAGCTCCCCCTGGGACAGGGGGCCGGCGAGGGCTTGGGAGCAGTACTTC. Full variable domain (missing parts from reference TRBV5-5 and TRBJ2-5): DAGVTQSPTHLIKTRGQQVTLRCSPISGHKSVSWYQQVLGQGPQFIFQYYEKEERGRGNFPDRFSARQFPNYSSELNVNALLLGDSALYLCASSSPWDRGPARAWEQYFGPGTRLLVL.

This clonotype was seen a handful of times. The chain links TRBV10-3 to TRBJ2-3; no firm D call. Trimming left V 7 bases short and J 3 bases short, with 11 bases between. The germline V gene encodes CDR1 ENHRY and CDR2 SYGVKD. The CDR3 consists of 13 residues. CDR3 sequence: CAIMGKATDTQYF. DNA for the CDR3: TGTGCCATCATGGGGAAGGCGACAGATACGCAGTATTTT.

The chain is built from TRBV6-5 and TRBJ1-2; D may be TRBD1 (6 bases). CDR3 size: 14 residues. CDR1 MNHEY and CDR2 SVGAGI come from the germline V gene. V shed 6 bases and J shed 4 bases, with 15 bases lying between them. The CDR3 spells CASRLDRRPYGYTF. In nucleotides, the CDR3 is TGTGCCAGCAGACTCGACAGGCGCCCCTATGGCTACACCTTC.

The V call is TRBV20-1, the J call TRBJ2-3; possibly TRBD2 for D (7 bases). Trimming removed 2 bases at V and 3 bases at J, with 12 bases between. The CDR3 runs to 14 residues. Germline lookup yields CDR1 DFQATT and CDR2 SNEGSKA (reference sequence). CDR3: CSARFEGGTDTQYF. For the CDR3, the DNA is TGCAGTGCTAGATTCGAGGGGGGGACAGATACGCAGTATTTT.

This clonotype has only a few counts. This rearrangement joins TRBV10-3 to TRBJ2-7, with D tentatively TRBD1 (5 bases). Germline V lookup: CDR1 ENHRY, CDR2 SYGVKD. V was trimmed by 6 bases and J by 4 bases, leaving 13 bases between them. The CDR3 sequence is 13 residues long. Written as DNA, the CDR3 is TGTGCCATCAGAGACCCTAGGGGTTACGAGCAGTACTTC. The encoded protein is CAIRDPRGYEQYF.

Only a few counts were recorded for this clonotype. V gene TRBV21-1 combines with J gene TRBJ2-3; TRBD1 was called by the table and not checked on the DNA. TRBV21-1 constitutes a pseudogene. The CDR3 covers 15 residues. The DNA of the CDR3 is TGTGCCAGCAGCAAACGTTCAGGGGGCGCAGATACGCAGTATTTT. Its protein is CASSKRSGGADTQYF.

The chain is built from TRBV5-1 and TRBJ2-1; weak D call: TRBD2 (7 bases). This CDR3 region has 15 residues. Germline V gene lookup returns CDR1 SGHRS and CDR2 YFSETQ. Trimming stripped 4 bases from V and 7 bases from J, with 18 bases between. The CDR3 DNA reads as TGCGCCAGCAGCCTCATTTTGGGGGGGGCGAATGAGCAGTTCTTC. Translating it yields CASSLILGGANEQFF.

A few counts support this clonotype. This rearrangement joins TRBV7-9 to TRBJ2-7; 11 bases fit TRBD2. The germline CDR1 and CDR2 sequences are SEHNR and FQNEAQ (reference sequence). V was pared by 2 bases and J by 4 bases, with 7 bases of the junction left unmatched. The CDR3 spans 16 residues. The CDR3 region has the DNA TGTGCCAGCAGCTTATGGGGAACTAGCGGGAGTTACGAGCAGTACTTC. It translates to CASSLWGTSGSYEQYF.

This clonotype was seen a few times. The germline gene is not matched at one end of the junction; a read error may be the cause. The chain carries TRBV20-1 and TRBJ2-1; 7 bases agree with TRBD2. This CDR3 spans 17 amino acids. The germline CDR1 and CDR2 sequences are DFQATT and SNEGSKA (reference sequence). The CDR3 bases are TGCAGTGCAAGAGCCGGACTAGATCCCAGCGCCTACAATGAGCAGTTCTTC. Amino acids: CSARAGLDPSAYNEQFF.

This clonotype came up a few times. The V gene is TRBV11-2, the J gene TRBJ1-3; D is unclear. The CDR3 loop spans 16 amino acids. V lost 3 bases, J lost 1 base, and 13 bases lay in between. Per germline, CDR1 SGHAT and CDR2 FQNNGV. For the CDR3, the DNA is TGTGCCAGCAGCTTGGGGTCCTACCTTTCTGGAAACACCATATATTTT. Its protein is CASSLGSYLSGNTIYF.

This clonotype was recorded only once. A read error may account for a junction end that differs from germline. This rearrangement joins TRBV5-1 to TRBJ2-4, with D perhaps TRBD1 (5 bases). The J call may not be correct, given that the DNA end is closer to TRBJ2-5. The CDR3 consists of 14 residues. Germline assignment: CDR1 SGHRS and CDR2 YFSETQ. In DNA, the CDR3 is TGCACCAGCAGCTTGGCAGGGCATCAAGAGACCCAGTACTTC. Amino acid sequence: CTSSLAGHQETQYF.

A few counts support this clonotype. CDR3 residues: CASSQVGRRTGYTF. The CDR3 DNA reads as TGTGCCAGCAGCCAAGTTGGCAGGCGAACTGGCTACACCTTC. The J gene is TRBJ1-2, the V gene TRBV14; D not certain. The CDR3 has 14 residues. Trimming removed 1 base from V and 7 bases from J, with 13 bases in between. The germline V gene encodes CDR1 SGHDN and CDR2 FVKESK.

This chain links TRBV5-1 with TRBJ1-1; D is ambiguous. The CDR3 is 14 residues long. Germline V gives CDR1 SGHRS, CDR2 YFSETQ. V shed 0 bases and J shed 5 bases, with 11 bases lying between them. CDR3 in amino acids: CASSLALAGTEAFF. The CDR3 DNA follows: TGCGCCAGCAGCTTGGCCTTAGCGGGAACTGAAGCTTTCTTT.

The chain uses TRBV5-1 and TRBJ2-7; D unresolved. Germline V gives CDR1 SGHRS, CDR2 YFSETQ. The CDR3 is 11 residues long. With 0 bases removed from V and 8 bases from J, the gap between germline ends came to 6 bases. The CDR3 sequence: CASSLAYKQYF. The CDR3 region has the DNA TGCGCCAGCAGCTTGGCATACAAGCAGTACTTC.

A note on this clonotype: Relative to the germline gene, one junction end is altered; a read error may explain this. This chain connects TRBV12-3 or TRBV12-4 to TRBJ2-1, with 12 bases matching TRBD2. This CDR3 comprises 15 residues. CDR3 protein: CASSLAGGPPNEQFF. DNA for the CDR3: TGTGCCAGCAGTCTAGCGGGGGGGCCGCCCAATGAGCAGTTCTTC.

This clonotype turned up a few times. The chain couples TRBV20-1 to TRBJ1-6; TRBD1 aligns across 7 bases. Germline trimming cut 2 bases from V and 7 bases from J; bases unmatched to any gene: 8. The CDR3 contains 15 residues. In germline, CDR1 is DFQATT, CDR2 SNEGSKA (reference sequence). The DNA of the CDR3 is TGCAGTGCTAGACTTTCAGGGGGGGAAAATTCACCCCTCCACTTT. Translation: CSARLSGGENSPLHF.

This clonotype was found many times. V and J are TRBV28 and TRBJ1-2, with D maybe TRBD1 (6 bases). V was clipped by 5 bases and J by 4 bases, with 11 bases between them. This CDR3 contains 13 residues. Germline V gene sequence: CDR1 MDHEN, CDR2 SYDVKM. CDR3 in DNA: TGTGCCAGCAGTCCGAACAGGGCCTATGGCTACACCTTC. Its translation is CASSPNRAYGYTF.

The gene calls are TRBV18 and TRBJ2-1; 9 nucleotides agree with TRBD2. This CDR3 has 16 residues. V trimming: 2 bases; J trimming: 3 bases; junction bases outside the gene matches: 5. Germline values: CDR1 KGHSH, CDR2 LQKENI. Here the CDR3 reads CASSPIAGDHYNEQFF. For the CDR3, the DNA is TGTGCCAGCTCACCAATAGCGGGGGATCACTACAATGAGCAGTTCTTC.

The V call is TRBV5-5, the J call TRBJ1-2, with 10 bases lining up with TRBD1. This CDR3 spans 17 amino acids. J was trimmed by 3 bases and V by 0 bases; bases with no gene match: 8. Germline V gene data show CDR1 as SGHKS and CDR2 as YYEKEE (reference sequence). CDR3 protein: CASSLEGTGAMYYGYTF. The CDR3 DNA reads TGTGCCAGCAGCTTGGAAGGGACAGGGGCTATGTACTATGGCTACACCTTC.